This TCR beta chain was observed in a study of cytomegalovirus exposure and HLA in healthy donors. About the study: Unique TCRs from HLA-typed donors, roughly 87 million of them, were held in an early data release. Researchers found that around 80% of around 400 genotyped donors fell within the Caucasian-associated ancestry cluster.

Turning to this clone: As yet, its antigen is unknown.

General study results and limits: In presence/absence analyses, roughly uniform sequencing depth across donors was assumed. In a later analysis, HLA-associated beta chains showed higher expansion and lower generation probabilities than comparable chains.

PCR was performed using 60 Vbeta and 13 Jbeta primers. Only in-frame clones appear in the TCRdb table, and some are missing; sequencing was by immunoSEQ multiplex PCR. The sample is made up of around 150,000 clones, and the top ten hold 1% to 1.5% of it. This CDR3 spans 13 amino acids. The V and J ends lost 6 bases and 2 bases, in that order; junction bases with no gene match: 4. CDR1 is SQVTM, CDR2 ANQGSEA, per germline. The receptor was derived from a woman aged 55-69 years in good health and CMV-seronegative. This sequence joins TRBV29-1 and TRBJ1-2; the match to TRBD1 covers 9 bases. Sequencing used PBMCs. The CDR3: CSVWDRDNYGYTF. In DNA, the CDR3 is TGCAGCGTGTGGGACAGGGACAACTATGGCTACACCTTC.